Described below is a single T cell receptor (beta chain) sequence and its context. Its target is unknown. The data belong to a study of OX40 agonist ivuxolimab in advanced cancers. On the study more broadly: Recorded diagnoses for dose-escalation patients were hepatocellular carcinoma, melanoma, renal cell or head and neck cancer. Whole-study results and caveats: Patients who responded partially at 0.1-3.0 mg/kg showed clonal expansion ranking among the lowest. Relative to CD4+, CD8+ T cells held more expanded clones on average.

Assay used: immunoSEQ multiplex PCR; TCRdb lists only in-frame clones, some missing. The data show about 110,000 clones, under 95% seen once. V was shortened by 0 bases and J by 8 bases, with 11 bases between the two germline ends. Germline-derived CDR1 and CDR2 are SGHRS and YFSETQ. This CDR3 spans 14 amino acids. Enrollment shut out patients with autoimmune disease history or systemic immunosuppression. The sequenced sample was CD4+ or CD8+ T cells sorted from blood, obtained in a trial of the OX40 agonist ivuxolimab. This receptor was obtained from an adult with an advanced solid tumor such as melanoma, head and neck, liver or kidney cancer. The chain couples TRBV5-1 to TRBJ2-2; D is possibly TRBD2 (6 bases). The CDR3 region has the DNA TGCGCCAGCAGCTTGGCCCGCGGGGCAGGGGAGCTGTTTTTT. It translates to CASSLARGAGELFF. Combining the CDR3 with reference TRBV5-1 and TRBJ2-2 gives the whole variable domain KAGVTQTPRYLIKTRGQQVTLSCSPISGHRSVSWYQQTPGQGLQFLFEYFSETQRNKGNFPGRFSGRQFSNSRSEMNVSTLELGDSALYLCASSLARGAGELFFGEGSRLTVL.